The 14 T cell receptor beta chains presented below share a single source sample, sequenced in a study of PD-L1 blockade in urothelial cancer. Generated by immunoSEQ multiplex PCR, the TCRdb table keeps only in-frame clones and is missing some. The data show about 91,000 clones, with more than 85% seen just once and over 8.5% held by the top ten. Specimen: PBMCs, collected around atezolizumab (anti-PD-L1) treatment. These receptors originate from a man in his sixties with urothelial cancer.

The gene calls are TRBV28 and TRBJ2-7; D unclear. Germline CDR1 reads MDHEN; CDR2 reads SYDVKM. V dropped 2 bases and J dropped 3 bases, with 23 bases sitting between them. This CDR3 is built from 18 residues. This chain's CDR3 is CASSLTLDARGSHYEQYF. CDR3 DNA: TGTGCCAGCAGTTTAACGCTAGACGCTCGAGGCAGCCACTACGAGCAGTACTTC.

The chain carries TRBV9 and TRBJ1-1; TRBD1 is a possible D gene (5 bases). Germline assignment: CDR1 SGDLS and CDR2 YYNGEE. The CDR3 runs to 15 residues. The V and J ends lost 4 bases and 1 base respectively, with 14 bases between them. This CDR3 is CASSIAPGENTEAFF. CDR3 DNA sequence: TGTGCCAGCAGCATTGCGCCGGGGGAGAACACTGAAGCTTTCTTT.

This clone showed up just a few times. The CDR3 spells CASSIGGTPSYEQYF. The CDR3 DNA sequence: TGTGCCAGTAGTATAGGGGGGACACCGTCCTACGAGCAGTACTTC. The chain couples TRBV19 to TRBJ2-7, with TRBD1 as a possible D gene (6 bases). V was shortened by 1 base and J by 1 base, with 11 bases between the two germline ends. This CDR3 spans 15 amino acids. The germline CDR1 and CDR2 sequences are LNHDA and SQIVND (reference sequence). Filled out from reference TRBV19 and TRBJ2-7, the complete variable domain reads DGGITQSPKYLFRKEGQNVTLSCEQNLNHDAMYWYRQDPGQGLRLIYYSQIVNDFQKGDIAEGYSVSREKKESFPLTVTSAQKNPTAFYLCASSIGGTPSYEQYFGPGTRLTVT.

This sequence joins TRBV4-3 and TRBJ2-7; TRBD1 agrees at 9 bases. V shed 3 bases and J 7 bases; nucleotides not matched to a gene: 4. This CDR3 comprises 13 residues. Germline V CDR1 and CDR2: LGHNA, YSLEER. DNA of the CDR3: TGCGCCAGCAGCCAGGGACAGGGATGGGAGCAGTACTTC. Translation: CASSQGQGWEQYF.

The V gene is TRBV7-9, the J gene TRBJ1-2; D is unclear. V was pared by 5 bases and J by 6 bases, with 22 bases between. The CDR3 has 16 residues. Germline assignment: CDR1 SEHNR and CDR2 FQNEAQ (reference sequence). This CDR3 reads CASSHSTGSLAHGYTF. Written as DNA, the CDR3 is TGTGCCAGCAGCCATAGTACGGGGAGCTTAGCCCATGGCTACACCTTC.

This clone has a single count. The chain combines TRBV18 with TRBJ2-1, with D possibly TRBD2 on 6 matching bases. Deletions cut 4 bases from V and 6 bases from J, with 13 bases between. Germline-derived CDR1 and CDR2 are KGHSH and LQKENI. This CDR3 is 14 amino acids long. CDR3: CASSLSSAVNEQFF. The CDR3, as DNA: TGTGCCAGCTCACTCTCTAGCGCCGTCAATGAGCAGTTCTTC.

The chain employs TRBV5-6 and TRBJ1-3, with D perhaps TRBD1 (6 bases). The CDR3 runs 15 residues. Germline V gene sequence: CDR1 SGHDT, CDR2 YYEEEE. Trimming took 4 bases from V and 4 from J, leaving 15 bases between them. The CDR3 protein is CASSTGQIYGNTIYF. In DNA, the CDR3 is TGTGCCAGCAGCACCGGACAGATTTACGGAAACACCATATATTTT.

This sequence joins TRBV30 and TRBJ2-2, with a possible D match to TRBD2 (6 bases). The V end was cut by 3 bases, the J end by 1 base, with 12 bases between. Germline V gene data show CDR1 as GTSNPN and CDR2 as SVGIG (reference sequence). CDR3 length equals 15 residues. This CDR3 reads CAWRFWEENTGELFF. The CDR3 nucleotides are TGTGCCTGGAGGTTTTGGGAGGAGAACACCGGGGAGCTGTTTTTT.

The chain has TRBV7-2 and TRBJ2-4; D unresolved. Germline CDR1 SGHTA, CDR2 FQGNSA. There are 11 residues in the CDR3. Trimming removed 4 bases from V and 4 bases from J, with 2 bases in between. The DNA of the CDR3 is TGTGCCAGCAGCTCGAAAAACATTCAGTACTTC. Its translation is CASSSKNIQYF. Together with reference TRBV7-2 and TRBJ2-4, the CDR3 gives the full variable domain: GAGVSQSPSNKVTEKGKDVELRCDPISGHTALYWYRQSLGQGLEFLIYFQGNSAPDKSGLPSDRFSAERTGGSVSTLTIQRTQQEDSAVYLCASSSKNIQYFGAGTRLSVL.

J is TRBJ2-7 and V is TRBV10-3, with 14 nucleotides matching TRBD2. Germline lookup yields CDR1 ENHRY and CDR2 SYGVKD. The CDR3 consists of 15 residues. Trimming took 5 bases from V and 5 from J; bases not matched to a gene: 5. The CDR3 spells CAISPGTSGSNEQYF. The DNA of the CDR3 is TGTGCCATCAGTCCGGGGACTAGCGGGAGCAACGAGCAGTACTTC.

The chain joins TRBV2 to TRBJ2-2, with unresolved D. The CDR3 runs to 14 residues. V was trimmed by 4 bases and J by 2 bases, leaving 8 bases between them. Germline V lookup: CDR1 SNHLY, CDR2 FYNNEI. The CDR3 loop is CASSAQVNTGELFF. The DNA for the CDR3 is TGTGCCAGCAGTGCCCAGGTCAACACCGGGGAGCTGTTTTTT. The full variable domain, its missing parts supplied by reference TRBV2 and TRBJ2-2, is EPEVTQTPSHQVTQMGQEVILRCVPISNHLYFYWYRQILGQKVEFLVSFYNNEISEKSEIFDDQFSVERPDGSNFTLKIRSTKLEDSAMYFCASSAQVNTGELFFGEGSRLTVL.

This chain joins TRBV10-2 and TRBJ2-3; the match to TRBD1 covers 9 bases. Germline CDR1 is WSHSY and CDR2 is SAAADI. The V and J ends lost 4 bases and 4 bases, in that order; junction bases with no gene match: 18. The CDR3 contains 19 residues. CDR3 bases: TGCGCCAGCAGTGTTCCATACTCCCTAGGACAGGGGTGGTCAGATACGCAGTATTTT. Its protein product is CASSVPYSLGQGWSDTQYF.

The chain couples TRBV6-1 to TRBJ2-7; possible D gene TRBD1, 6 bases. V was pared by 5 bases and J by 6 bases, with 11 bases between. This CDR3 is built from 12 residues. Germline V gives CDR1 MNHNS, CDR2 SASEGT. Here the CDR3 reads CASSLPGVEQYF. In DNA form, the CDR3 reads TGTGCCAGCAGTTTACCAGGGGTCGAGCAGTACTTC.

The CDR3 region is CASSLGLAAYNEQFF. For the CDR3, the DNA is TGTGCCAGCAGCTTAGGACTAGCGGCGTACAATGAGCAGTTCTTC. The gene calls are TRBV5-8 and TRBJ2-1, with 10 bases matching TRBD2. Looked up from germline, CDR1 is SGHTS and CDR2 is YDEGEE. The length of the CDR3 is 15 residues. V gave up 2 bases and J gave up 4 bases; unmatched junction bases: 3. Supplemented by reference TRBV5-8 and TRBJ2-1, the full variable domain reads EAGVTQSPTHLIKTRGQQATLRCSPISGHTSVYWYQQALGLGLQFLLWYDEGEERNRGNFPPRFSGRQFPNYSSELNVNALELEDSALYLCASSLGLAAYNEQFFGPGTRLTVL.